This is a list of T cell receptor beta chains from one sample in a study of identical twins. TCRdb reprocessed the 5' RACE reads via MiXCR and lists one record per CDR3 protein. Found here are 1.5 million or so distinct CDR3 sequences, about 32% of them singletons; the top ten hold approximately 0.25%. Source material: cord blood. Receptor source: a newborn girl in good health. Each CDR3 is given with its conserved first and last residue. The order of the fields is V gene, J gene, D gene, clone size, CDR3 length, CDR3 protein, CDR3 DNA. The D gene is left open where the match is weak. The listing skips clone size in some rows; elsewhere it reads once, few, many or a size class.

V: TRBV7-7; J: TRBJ2-2; D: -; size: -; length: 16; CDR3: CASSPRAGYNTGELFF; DNA: TGTGCTAGCAGTCCAAGGGCGGGCTACAACACCGGGGAGCTGTTTTTT
V: TRBV3-1; J: TRBJ2-3; D: TRBD2; size: few; length: 16; CDR3: CASSQDERESTDTQYF; DNA: TGTGCCAGCAGCCAAGATGAGCGGGAGAGCACAGATACGCAGTATTTT
V: TRBV20-1; J: TRBJ1-1; D: -; size: -; length: 15; CDR3: CSARGRVGLNTEAFF; DNA: TGCAGTGCTAGAGGCCGGGTAGGGTTGAACACTGAAGCTTTCTTT
V: TRBV28; J: TRBJ2-7; D: TRBD2; size: few; length: 18; CDR3: CASIPTRTSGRALYEQYF; DNA: TGTGCCAGTATCCCGACGAGGACTAGCGGGAGGGCCCTCTACGAGCAGTACTTC
V: TRBV6-1; J: TRBJ2-7; D: -; size: few; length: 14; CDR3: CASSEWSSYNEQYF; DNA: TGTGCCAGCAGTGAATGGAGCTCCTACAATGAGCAGTACTTC
V: TRBV6-1; J: TRBJ2-7; D: TRBD2; size: -; length: 15; CDR3: CASSVSGRSDYEQYF; DNA: TGTGCCAGCAGTGTGAGCGGGAGGTCCGACTACGAGCAGTACTTC
V: TRBV2; J: TRBJ2-1; D: -; size: -; length: 13; CDR3: CASGRGTYNEQFF; DNA: TGTGCCAGCGGGAGGGGGACCTACAATGAGCAGTTCTTC
V: TRBV20-1; J: TRBJ2-1; D: -; size: -; length: 16; CDR3: CSARDWDRRSYNEQFF; DNA: TGCAGTGCTAGAGATTGGGATAGACGCTCCTACAATGAGCAGTTCTTC
V: TRBV4-2; J: TRBJ2-7; D: -; size: -; length: 16; CDR3: CASSQDTGRFGGEQYF; DNA: TGTGCCAGCAGCCAAGACACAGGGAGATTTGGCGGTGAGCAGTACTTC
V: TRBV3-1; J: TRBJ1-2; D: -; size: -; length: 13; CDR3: CASSQVGARGYTF; DNA: TGTGCCAGCAGCCAGGTAGGGGCGCGGGGCTACACCTTC
V: TRBV4-1; J: TRBJ2-5; D: TRBD1; size: -; length: 16; CDR3: CASSQARTGGYNEQYF; DNA: TGCGCCAGCAGCCAAGCTCGGACAGGGGGCTACAATGAGCAGTACTTC
V: TRBV3-1; J: TRBJ2-7; D: -; size: few; length: 14; CDR3: CASSTTDVSYEQYF; DNA: TGTGCCAGCAGCACGACGGACGTCTCCTACGAGCAGTACTTC
V: TRBV18; J: TRBJ2-1; D: -; size: few; length: 15; CDR3: CASSPPLAPYNEQFF; DNA: TGTGCCAGCTCACCACCACTAGCCCCCTACAATGAGCAGTTCTTC
V: TRBV20-1; J: TRBJ2-5; D: -; size: -; length: 13; CDR3: CSAPAERTETQYF; DNA: TGCAGTGCTCCCGCAGAACGGACTGAGACCCAGTACTTC
V: TRBV6-6; J: TRBJ1-2; D: TRBD1; size: few; length: 14; CDR3: CASTGGRNWYGYTF; DNA: TGTGCCAGCACAGGGGGGAGAAATTGGTATGGCTACACCTTC
V: TRBV18; J: TRBJ2-3; D: TRBD1; size: -; length: 16; CDR3: CASSPFQGQGEDTQYF; DNA: TGTGCCAGCTCACCTTTTCAGGGACAGGGAGAAGATACGCAGTATTTT
V: TRBV7-2; J: TRBJ2-1; D: -; size: few; length: 18; CDR3: CASSLGSGGGGLYNEQFF; DNA: TGTGCCAGCAGCTTAGGTAGTGGGGGCGGGGGCCTCTACAATGAGCAGTTCTTC
V: TRBV4-1; J: TRBJ2-7; D: TRBD2; size: many; length: 16; CDR3: CASSQLGLAGYNEQYF; DNA: TGCGCCAGCAGCCAATTGGGACTAGCGGGATACAACGAGCAGTACTTC
V: TRBV12-3/TRBV12-4; J: TRBJ1-5; D: -; size: few; length: 15; CDR3: CASSLDGQINQPQHF; DNA: TGTGCCAGCAGTTTGGACGGACAGATAAATCAGCCCCAGCATTTT
V: TRBV6-5; J: TRBJ2-1; D: -; size: many; length: 13; CDR3: CASSYHYRVEQFF; DNA: TGTGCCAGCAGTTACCATTACAGGGTTGAGCAGTTCTTC
V: TRBV20-1; J: TRBJ2-7; D: TRBD2; size: few; length: 14; CDR3: CSAREGLAAYEQYF; DNA: TGCAGTGCTAGAGAGGGACTAGCGGCCTACGAGCAGTACTTC
V: TRBV6-6; J: TRBJ1-4; D: TRBD1; size: few; length: 15; CDR3: CASSYYRDRGEKLFF; DNA: TGTGCCAGCAGTTACTACCGGGACAGGGGTGAAAAACTGTTTTTT
V: TRBV5-1; J: TRBJ1-1; D: -; size: -; length: 13; CDR3: CASSWGPVTAAFF; DNA: TGCGCCAGCAGCTGGGGCCCTGTTACTGCGGCTTTCTTT
V: TRBV27; J: TRBJ1-1; D: TRBD1; size: once; length: 16; CDR3: CASSLTGARVSIEAFF; DNA: TGTGCCAGCAGTTTAACAGGGGCCCGGGTGTCGATTGAAGCTTTCTTT
V: TRBV20-1; J: TRBJ2-1; D: TRBD2; size: -; length: 17; CDR3: CSARDSSGRGSYNEQFF; DNA: TGCAGTGCTAGAGATTCGAGCGGGAGAGGTTCCTACAATGAGCAGTTCTTC
V: TRBV3-1; J: TRBJ2-1; D: TRBD2; size: -; length: 15; CDR3: CASSRWRTSVNEQFF; DNA: TGTGCCAGCAGCCGATGGCGGACTAGCGTCAATGAGCAGTTCTTC
V: TRBV20-1; J: TRBJ2-5; D: -; size: few; length: 10; CDR3: CSPRGVEQYF; DNA: TGCAGTCCGAGGGGCGTGGAGCAGTACTTC